A single sample gave rise to the 10 T cell receptor beta chains below, sequenced in a study of cytomegalovirus exposure and HLA in healthy donors (dated by TCRdb to 2017 to 2019). The library was built by means of the immunoSEQ multiplex PCR assay. A mixture of 60 forward primers for TCR Vbeta segments and 13 reverse primers for TCR Jbeta segments was used in the multiplex PCR. Not all clones reach the TCRdb copy of this immuneACCESS table, which keeps in-frame sequences only. Checked studies attribute under half of the gap to unresolved V genes and leave the rest unexplained. The sample contains about 250,000 clones, roughly 80% of them found a single time. About 0.28% of the sample goes to the ten largest clones. Sequencing input: PBMCs. Receptor source: a girl aged 2 to 9 in good health and CMV-seronegative.

The genes are TRBV28 and TRBJ2-2, with 8 bases matching TRBD1. V lost 3 bases, J lost 5 bases, and 8 bases stayed unmatched. The length of the CDR3 is 16 residues. CDR1 and CDR2 (germline): MDHEN, SYDVKM. CDR3 in amino acids: CASSFSGQGRTGELFF. CDR3 in DNA: TGTGCCAGCAGTTTTTCCGGACAGGGAAGAACCGGGGAGCTGTTTTTT.

The gene calls are TRBV4-1 and TRBJ1-4; 9 bases line up with TRBD1. The CDR3 has 17 amino acids. V was clipped by 0 bases and J by 10 bases; unmatched bases: 12. Germline V gene lookup returns CDR1 MGHRA and CDR2 YSYEKL. Here the CDR3 DNA reads TGCGCCAGCAGCCAAGATCGGGGGACAGGGTCGACGGGAAAACTGTTTTTT. Its protein is CASSQDRGTGSTGKLFF.

The chain uses TRBV28 and TRBJ1-5; D may be TRBD1 (6 bases). V lost 6 bases, J lost 5 bases, and 17 bases lay in between. The V gene's germline CDR1 is MDHEN and CDR2 SYDVKM. The CDR3 has 15 amino acids. Written as DNA, the CDR3 is TGTGCCAGCAGGACGAACAGGGTTCGACATCAGCCCCAGCATTTT. This gives the protein CASRTNRVRHQPQHF.

This clone was seen a single time. The rearrangement uses TRBV29-1 and TRBJ1-2; D perhaps matches TRBD1 (6 bases). V gave up 6 bases and J gave up 4 bases, with 18 bases separating them. The germline CDR1 and CDR2 sequences are SQVTM and ANQGSEA. The CDR3 contains 14 residues. The CDR3, as DNA: TGCAGCGTCGGGGGGGTGGGGGGCTTCTATGGCTACACCTTC. As protein: CSVGGVGGFYGYTF. The complete variable domain, with remaining parts taken from reference TRBV29-1 and TRBJ1-2, reads SAVISQKPSRDICQRGTSLTIQCQVDSQVTMMFWYRQQPGQSLTLIATANQGSEATYESGFVIDKFPISRPNLTFSTLTVSNMSPEDSSIYLCSVGGVGGFYGYTFGSGTRLTVV.

This clone was picked up a small number of times. The chain uses TRBV4-1 and TRBJ2-1; 8 nucleotides match TRBD2. Looked up from germline, CDR1 is MGHRA and CDR2 is YSYEKL. The CDR3 runs 17 residues. With 1 base clipped from V and 0 bases from J, the junction kept 5 bases outside the gene matches. CDR3 coding DNA: TGCGCCAGCAGCCAAGGTCGGGGGGGGCCCTCCTACAATGAGCAGTTCTTC. It specifies CASSQGRGGPSYNEQFF.

The genes are TRBV27 and TRBJ2-5, with a tentative D call TRBD1 (5 bases). The V end lost 6 bases, the J end lost 5 bases, and 16 bases lay between the germline ends. The CDR3 consists of 14 residues. CDR1 and CDR2 from the germline V gene are MNHEY and SMNVEV (reference sequence). Here the CDR3 reads CASSPETAYETQYF. CDR3 coding DNA: TGTGCCAGCAGCCCCGAGACAGCCTACGAGACCCAGTACTTC.

CDR3 loop: CASSEWGGLAGETQYF. CDR3 nucleotides: TGTGCCAGCAGCGAGTGGGGGGGACTAGCGGGAGAGACCCAGTACTTC. The chain has TRBV5-4 and TRBJ2-5; 12 bases fit TRBD2. CDR1 and CDR2 from the germline V gene are SGHNT and YYREEE (reference sequence). The length of the CDR3 is 16 residues. Trimming took 4 bases from V and 4 from J; bases not matched to a gene: 8.

The chain combines TRBV5-5 with TRBJ1-5; D is ambiguous. CDR3 length: 13 residues. Trimming cost V 0 bases and J 7 bases, with 8 bases left between them. Germline CDR1 reads SGHKS; CDR2 reads YYEKEE (reference sequence). In DNA, the CDR3 is TGTGCCAGCAGCTTGGGTCTAACCCAGCCCCAGCATTTT. As protein: CASSLGLTQPQHF. Combining the CDR3 with reference TRBV5-5 and TRBJ1-5 gives the whole variable domain DAGVTQSPTHLIKTRGQQVTLRCSPISGHKSVSWYQQVLGQGPQFIFQYYEKEERGRGNFPDRFSARQFPNYSSELNVNALLLGDSALYLCASSLGLTQPQHFGDGTRLSIL.

This clone was seen only a few times. In DNA form, the CDR3 reads TGTGCCAGCAGGAGAGGGCGGGGCATTGGGTATGGCTACACCTTC. Translation: CASRRGRGIGYGYTF. J is TRBJ1-2 and V is TRBV5-8, with D perhaps matching TRBD1 (5 bases). The CDR3 sequence is 15 residues long. Germline CDR1 reads SGHTS; CDR2 reads YDEGEE. V was clipped by 5 bases and J by 5 bases, with 19 bases between them.

This CDR3 is CASREGLAGGETQYF. Written as DNA, the CDR3 is TGTGCCAGCAGGGAGGGACTAGCGGGAGGAGAGACCCAGTACTTC. This rearrangement joins TRBV2 to TRBJ2-5; 15 nucleotides line up with TRBD2. CDR3 length: 15 residues. Germline V lookup: CDR1 SNHLY, CDR2 FYNNEI. V was pared by 6 bases and J by 4 bases, with 3 bases of the junction left unmatched.